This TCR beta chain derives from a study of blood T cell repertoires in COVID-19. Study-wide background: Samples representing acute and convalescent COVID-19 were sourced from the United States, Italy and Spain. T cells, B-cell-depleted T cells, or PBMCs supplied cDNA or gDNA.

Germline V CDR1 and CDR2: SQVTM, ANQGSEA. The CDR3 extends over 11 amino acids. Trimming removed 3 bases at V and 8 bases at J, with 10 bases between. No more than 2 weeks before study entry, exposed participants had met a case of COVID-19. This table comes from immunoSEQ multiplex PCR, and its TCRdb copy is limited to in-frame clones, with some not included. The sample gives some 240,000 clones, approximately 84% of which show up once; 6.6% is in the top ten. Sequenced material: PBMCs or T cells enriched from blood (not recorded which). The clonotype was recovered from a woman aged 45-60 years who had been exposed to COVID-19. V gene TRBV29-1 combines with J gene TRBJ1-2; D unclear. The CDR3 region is CSVEFRPGYTF. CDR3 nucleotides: TGCAGCGTTGAGTTCAGGCCCGGCTACACCTTC.